The rows below give T cell receptor beta chains drawn from one sample of a study of shared clonotypes between healthy human individuals. TCRdb keeps only in-frame clones here, not all; method: immunoSEQ multiplex PCR. The sample has about 2.1 million clones; 85% to 95% are singletons. Sample: naive CD8+ T cells from PBMCs. The receptors were gathered from a man younger than 30 in good health. Some clones in this sample may be carry-over from other donors' samples. Each CDR3 is given with its conserved first and last residue. D genes are given only for firm matches. Where a row states a size, it is once, few, many or the class of an expanded clone; other rows omit it.

TRBJ2-7 | TRBD1 | - | TRBV13 | TGTGCCAGCAGCTTAGGCCGAGGCAGGGGGTTTTACGAGCAGTACTTC | CASSLGRGRGFYEQYF
TRBJ1-5 | - | - | TRBV28 | TGTGCCAGCAGTTTGCGGGGGGGCGGGCAGCCCCAGCATTTT | CASSLRGGGQPQHF
TRBJ2-4 | TRBD2 | - | TRBV7-3 | TGTGCCAGCAGCTTAGGGACTAGCGGGAGTAACATTCAGTACTTC | CASSLGTSGSNIQYF
TRBJ1-1 | - | few | TRBV7-9 | TGTGCCAGCAGCCCGGACCGTGAAGCTTTCTTT | CASSPDREAFF
TRBJ2-2 | - | - | TRBV6-5 | TGTGCCAGCAGAGGGGGGGCCGGGGAGCTGTTTTTT | CASRGGAGELFF
TRBJ1-1 | - | - | TRBV28 | TGTGCCAGCAGTCCCCAGGGTGAGAGCACTGAAGCTTTCTTT | CASSPQGESTEAFF
TRBJ2-3 | - | - | TRBV4-3 | TGCGCCAGCACAACGAAACTTTACGGGAGCACAGATACGCAGTATTTT | CASTTKLYGSTDTQYF
TRBJ2-2 | - | - | TRBV6-1 | TGTGCCAGCAGTGAAGCGGGCCGCGCCGAGCTGTTTTTT | CASSEAGRAELFF
TRBJ1-4 | - | - | TRBV7-9 | TGTGCCAGCAGCTTAGCCCATCCCTTGAGCAAACTGTTTTTT | CASSLAHPLSKLFF
TRBJ2-7 | TRBD1 | once | TRBV19 | TGTGCCAGTAGTATGGACAGGGGGTACGAGCAGTACTTC | CASSMDRGYEQYF
TRBJ2-1 | - | - | TRBV28 | TGTGCCAGCAGCCAGAGGACAGCAATCGGCAATGAGCAGTTCTTC | CASSQRTAIGNEQFF
TRBJ2-2 | - | - | TRBV28 | TGTGCCAGCAGAGCCGCGGGGACCGGGGAGCTGTTTTTT | CASRAAGTGELFF
TRBJ1-1 | - | - | TRBV28 | TGTGCCAGCAGTCCCCACCCGGGGAGGATGAACACTGAAGCTTTCTTT | CASSPHPGRMNTEAFF
TRBJ2-5 | - | once | TRBV15 | TGTGCCACCAGCAGAGTTGGGCCGAAGGATCCCGGGACACCACAAGAGACCCAGTACTTC | CATSRVGPKDPGTPQETQYF
TRBJ2-3 | - | - | TRBV4-1 | TGCGCCAGCAGCCAAGATCCACTCTTGGCCACAGATACGCAGTATTTT | CASSQDPLLATDTQYF
TRBJ1-1 | - | - | TRBV9 | TGTGCCAGCAGCGCCAGGGTTGTGAACACTGAAGCTTTCTTT | CASSARVVNTEAFF
TRBJ2-3 | - | - | TRBV28 | TGTGCCAGCAGTCCCCCAACTCTGGCGGGCCCACGGGAGTATACGCAGTATTTT | CASSPPTLAGPREYTQYF
TRBJ1-1 | TRBD1 | once | TRBV9 | TGTGCCAGCAGTAGATTTGGGACAGGGCAACCCACTGAAGCTTTCTTT | CASSRFGTGQPTEAFF
TRBJ2-1 | - | - | TRBV9 | TGTGCCAGCAGCGTAGAAGGGACGCGCGTCAACCAATTGTTCTTC | CASSVEGTRVNQLFF
TRBJ2-7 | TRBD2 | once | TRBV29-1 | TGCAGCGGGCTAGCGGTTAATACCTACGAGCAGTACTTC | CSGLAVNTYEQYF
TRBJ2-5 | - | - | TRBV2 | TGTGCCAGCAGTGATACCGGGACTTACCCGACCCAGTACTTC | CASSDTGTYPTQYF
TRBJ2-2 | TRBD2 | - | TRBV7-9 | TGTGCCAGCAGCTTATTTAGCGGGGGGAACACCGGGGAGCTGTTTTTT | CASSLFSGGNTGELFF
TRBJ1-2 | - | - | TRBV6-5 | TGTGCCAGCAGCCCCTCGGGCCGGCATACCAGCTACACCTTC | CASSPSGRHTSYTF
TRBJ1-5 | - | - | TRBV27 | TGTGCCAGCAGTTGGGGGGGAGGCAATCAGCCCCAGCATTTT | CASSWGGGNQPQHF
TRBJ1-2 | - | - | TRBV13 | TGTGCCAGCAGCTTAAGGCTGCCTCCGGGCTACACCTTC | CASSLRLPPGYTF
TRBJ2-7 | - | - | TRBV6-6 | TGTGCCAGCAGTTACTCGATCGCCAGGTCCTCCTACGAGCAGTACTTC | CASSYSIARSSYEQYF
TRBJ1-5 | - | - | TRBV15 | TGTGCCACCAGCCTAGCCCTCAATCAGCCCCAGCATTTT | CATSLALNQPQHF
TRBJ2-7 | TRBD2 | - | TRBV9 | TGTGCCAGCAACCTAGCGGGAGGGCCATATCGGGAGCAGTACTTC | CASNLAGGPYREQYF
TRBJ2-7 | TRBD2 | once | TRBV9 | TGTGCCAGCAGCGTAGGCGGGAGTAATACCTACGAGCAGTACTTC | CASSVGGSNTYEQYF
TRBJ1-1 | - | - | TRBV6-1 | TGTGCCAGCAGTGAAGCGGGATGGCTGAACACTGAAGCTTTCTTT | CASSEAGWLNTEAFF
TRBJ2-3 | - | - | TRBV27 | TGTGCCAGCAGCGATACCTCCGTTCTAGGTCCCACAGATACGCAGTATTTT | CASSDTSVLGPTDTQYF
TRBJ2-7 | TRBD2 | once | TRBV28 | TGTGCCAGCAGTTTAGTGGGGACTAGCGGCTCCTACGAGCAGTACTTC | CASSLVGTSGSYEQYF
TRBJ2-7 | TRBD1 | - | TRBV27 | TGTGCCAGCAGTTTAAGTCCCGGGACAGGGACCCCCGAGCAGTACTTC | CASSLSPGTGTPEQYF
TRBJ2-7 | TRBD2 | - | TRBV15 | TGTGCCACCAGCAGAGGGGCTAGCGGGAGCTACGAGCAGTACTTC | CATSRGASGSYEQYF
TRBJ2-1 | - | - | TRBV7-3 | TGTGCCAGCAGGTCCGGAGGGCCGTACAATGAGCAGTTCTTC | CASRSGGPYNEQFF
TRBJ2-1 | - | - | TRBV9 | TGTGCCAGCAGCGTTGGGGGAGAGTATGAGCAGTTCTTC | CASSVGGEYEQFF
TRBJ2-5 | - | - | TRBV27 | TGTGCCAGCAGTCCCCCGTCCGGAGCCAACCCATTAAATCAAGAGACCCAGTACTTC | CASSPPSGANPLNQETQYF
TRBJ2-7 | - | - | TRBV15 | TGTGCCACCAGCAGAGTAGAATCCTACGAGCAGTACTTC | CATSRVESYEQYF
TRBJ1-4 | - | - | TRBV6-6 | TGTGCCAGCAGGCGCTCGAGGGGTGCTAATGAAAAACTGTTTTTT | CASRRSRGANEKLFF
TRBJ2-3 | - | - | TRBV5-4 | TGTGCCAGCAGCCCCAAGGAAGGGGATACGCAGTATTTT | CASSPKEGDTQYF
TRBJ1-5 | TRBD1 | once | TRBV18 | TGTGCCAGCTCACCTGTTAGTGCCGGGACAGGGTATCAGCCCCAGCATTTT | CASSPVSAGTGYQPQHF
TRBJ2-2 | - | - | TRBV19 | TGTGCCAGTAGTATGTTGGGAGTCTCCGGGGAGCTGTTTTTT | CASSMLGVSGELFF
TRBJ2-1 | TRBD1 | - | TRBV4-1 | TGCGCCAGCAGCCAAGATAGGGGGACAGGGGTCAACAATGAGCAGTTCTTC | CASSQDRGTGVNNEQFF
TRBJ2-7 | TRBD1 | - | TRBV28 | TGTGCCAGCAGTTTCCGGGACAGGGTGCCAATCGAGCAGTACTTC | CASSFRDRVPIEQYF
TRBJ2-3 | TRBD2 | - | TRBV14 | TGTGCCAGCAGCCGAAAACCGTCTAGCGGGAGGAGTTCAGATACGCAGTATTTT | CASSRKPSSGRSSDTQYF
TRBJ2-1 | - | - | TRBV7-9 | TGTGCCAGCAGCTTAGTAATATTACTCACCAGTAACGACAATGAGCAGTTCTTC | CASSLVILLTSNDNEQFF
TRBJ2-6 | TRBD1 | - | TRBV4-3 | TGCGCCAGCAGCTACGGCACAGGGGCCGGGGCCAACGTCCTGACTTTC | CASSYGTGAGANVLTF
TRBJ2-4 | - | - | TRBV10-2 | TGCGCCAGCAGTGTCGAGGGAGTAAGTCGCATTCAGTACTTC | CASSVEGVSRIQYF
TRBJ2-7 | - | - | TRBV27 | TGTGCCAGCAGTTTATACAGCTCATACGAGCAGTACTTC | CASSLYSSYEQYF
TRBJ2-2 | - | - | TRBV15 | TGTGCCACCAGCACAAACACCGGGGAGCTGTTTTTT | CATSTNTGELFF
TRBJ1-5 | - | - | TRBV6-4 | TGTGCCAGCAGGACTTCGGGGCGCAATCAGCCCCAGCATTTT | CASRTSGRNQPQHF
TRBJ2-1 | TRBD2 | - | TRBV27 | TGTGCCAGCAGTGGGAAGGGACTAGTCCACGAGCAGTTCTTC | CASSGKGLVHEQFF
TRBJ2-2 | TRBD2 | - | TRBV27 | TGTGCCAGCAGTCCCTTAGCGGGAATGGTGTTTTTT | CASSPLAGMVFF
TRBJ1-2 | - | - | TRBV29-1 | TGCAGCGTTGTAACCGGAGGCTATGGCTACACCTTC | CSVVTGGYGYTF
TRBJ1-2 | - | - | TRBV15 | TGTGCCACCAGCAGTGGACAGCCTGGCAGGGGCTACACCTTC | CATSSGQPGRGYTF
TRBJ2-7 | TRBD1 | - | TRBV6-1 | TGTGCCAGCAGTCCTACAGGGGCCCCAGGCTACGAGCAGTACTTC | CASSPTGAPGYEQYF
TRBJ1-5 | TRBD1 | - | TRBV27 | TGTGCCAGCAGTTTGGAACAGGGGTACAATCAGCCCCAGCATTTT | CASSLEQGYNQPQHF
TRBJ1-1 | - | - | TRBV28 | TGTGCCAGCAACCCCCGGCCTCTGAACACTGAAGCTTTCTTT | CASNPRPLNTEAFF
TRBJ2-7 | - | - | TRBV27 | TGTGCCAGCAGTTTTTTCCCGGATACCTACGAGCAGTACTTC | CASSFFPDTYEQYF
TRBJ1-5 | - | - | TRBV27 | TGTGCCAGCGGAGGGGTGGGCAATCAGCCCCAGCATTTT | CASGGVGNQPQHF